The clone carrying this TCR beta chain was detected a few times. Its antigen is unknown. The data originate from a study of post-analysis software for immune sequencing data. In the study overall: Patients with relapsing-remitting, secondary progressive and progressive-relapsing multiple sclerosis courses were all represented.

Germline V gene sequence: CDR1 DFQATT, CDR2 SNEGSKA (reference sequence). The CDR3 sequence is 17 residues long. The J segment lost 5 bases and the V segment lost 1 base, leaving 10 bases of the junction unmatched. Study-level results: Patients used several TRBV segments, including TRBV5-6, TRBV5-1 and TRBV20-1, more often than controls. When compared against controls, multiple sclerosis patients showed significantly lower normalized Chao1 diversity. Samples sharing a preparation batch grouped tightly together when assessed by F measure.

cDNA libraries of TCR beta carried unique molecular identifiers. The authors obtained roughly 0.5 million cDNA molecules from roughly 1.1 to 9.2 million T cells. TCRdb called the PCR reads again in MiXCR, with one record for every CDR3 protein. The data hold fewer than 700,000 distinct CDR3 sequences, with roughly 45% observed a single time. The J gene is TRBJ2-3, the V gene TRBV20-1, with 12 bases fitting TRBD2. Material: blood. This sequence originates from a girl between 5 and 17 years old with multiple sclerosis. The chain's CDR3 is CSARGLAGDGSEDTQYF. Written as DNA, the CDR3 is TGCAGTGCTAGAGGACTAGCGGGAGATGGGAGTGAAGATACGCAGTATTTT.